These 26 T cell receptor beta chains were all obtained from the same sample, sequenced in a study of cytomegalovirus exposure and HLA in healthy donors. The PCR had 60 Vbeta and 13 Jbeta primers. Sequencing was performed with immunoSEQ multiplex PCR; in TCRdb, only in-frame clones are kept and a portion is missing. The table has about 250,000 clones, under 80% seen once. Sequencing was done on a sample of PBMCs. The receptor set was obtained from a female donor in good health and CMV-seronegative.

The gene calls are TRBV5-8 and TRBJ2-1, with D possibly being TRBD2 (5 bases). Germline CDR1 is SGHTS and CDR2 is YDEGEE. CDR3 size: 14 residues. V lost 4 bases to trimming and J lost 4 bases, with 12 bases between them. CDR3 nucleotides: TGTGCCAGCAGCATTAGGAGCGGTTACAATGAGCAGTTCTTC. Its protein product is CASSIRSGYNEQFF.

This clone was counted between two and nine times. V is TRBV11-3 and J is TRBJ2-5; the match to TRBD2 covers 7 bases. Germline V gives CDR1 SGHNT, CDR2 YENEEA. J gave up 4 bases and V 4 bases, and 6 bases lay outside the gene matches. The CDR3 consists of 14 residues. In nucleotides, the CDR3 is TGTGCCAGCAGCTCCGGACTAGTTCCAGAGACCCAGTACTTC. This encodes CASSSGLVPETQYF.

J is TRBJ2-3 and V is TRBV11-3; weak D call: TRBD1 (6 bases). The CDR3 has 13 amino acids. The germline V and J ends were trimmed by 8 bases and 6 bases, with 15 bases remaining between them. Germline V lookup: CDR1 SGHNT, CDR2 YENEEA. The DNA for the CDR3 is TGTGCCAGCCTTACCGGGACAACCGATACGCAGTATTTT. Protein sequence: CASLTGTTDTQYF.

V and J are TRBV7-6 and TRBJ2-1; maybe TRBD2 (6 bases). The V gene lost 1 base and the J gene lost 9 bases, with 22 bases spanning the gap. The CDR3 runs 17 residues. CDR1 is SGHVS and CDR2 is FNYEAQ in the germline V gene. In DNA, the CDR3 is TGTGCCAGCAGCTTAGAATCCACGGCGGGATTCACCACTGAGCAGTTCTTC. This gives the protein CASSLESTAGFTTEQFF.

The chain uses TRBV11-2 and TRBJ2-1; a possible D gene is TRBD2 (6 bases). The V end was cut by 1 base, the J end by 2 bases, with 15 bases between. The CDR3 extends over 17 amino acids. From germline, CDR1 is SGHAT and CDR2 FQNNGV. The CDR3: CASSLVPPSAPYNEQFF. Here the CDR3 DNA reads TGTGCCAGCAGCTTAGTGCCCCCTAGCGCTCCCTACAATGAGCAGTTCTTC. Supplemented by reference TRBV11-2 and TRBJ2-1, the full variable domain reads EAGVAQSPRYKIIEKRQSVAFWCNPISGHATLYWYQQILGQGPKLLIQFQNNGVVDDSQLPKDRFSAERLKGVDSTLKIQPAKLEDSAVYLCASSLVPPSAPYNEQFFGPGTRLTVL.

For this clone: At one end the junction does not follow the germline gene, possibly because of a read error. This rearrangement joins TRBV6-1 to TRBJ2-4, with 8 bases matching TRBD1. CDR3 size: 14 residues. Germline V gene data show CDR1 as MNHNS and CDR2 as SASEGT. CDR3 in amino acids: CASSEFLSGRGLPF. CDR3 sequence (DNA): TGTGCCAGCAGTGAATTCCTCTCGGGCAGGGGGCTCCCCTTC.

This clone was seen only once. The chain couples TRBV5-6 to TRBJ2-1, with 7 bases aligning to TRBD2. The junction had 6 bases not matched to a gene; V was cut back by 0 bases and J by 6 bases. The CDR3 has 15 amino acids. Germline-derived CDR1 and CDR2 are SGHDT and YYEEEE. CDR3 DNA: TGTGCCAGCAGCTTGGTCGGACTAGTCGGCAATGAGCAGTTCTTC. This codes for CASSLVGLVGNEQFF.

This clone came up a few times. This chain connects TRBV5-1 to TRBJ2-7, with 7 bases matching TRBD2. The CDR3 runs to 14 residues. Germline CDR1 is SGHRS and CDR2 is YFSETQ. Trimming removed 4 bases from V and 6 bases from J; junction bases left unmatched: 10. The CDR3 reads CASSLAGEVGEQYF. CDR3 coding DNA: TGCGCCAGCAGCCTCGCGGGAGAGGTTGGCGAGCAGTACTTC.

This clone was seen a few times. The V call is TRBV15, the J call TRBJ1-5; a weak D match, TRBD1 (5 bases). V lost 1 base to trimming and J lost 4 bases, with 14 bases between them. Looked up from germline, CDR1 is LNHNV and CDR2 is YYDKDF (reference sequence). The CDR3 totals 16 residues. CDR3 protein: CATSRAVSGRNQPQHF. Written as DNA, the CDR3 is TGTGCCACCAGCAGAGCGGTGTCAGGGCGAAATCAGCCCCAGCATTTT.

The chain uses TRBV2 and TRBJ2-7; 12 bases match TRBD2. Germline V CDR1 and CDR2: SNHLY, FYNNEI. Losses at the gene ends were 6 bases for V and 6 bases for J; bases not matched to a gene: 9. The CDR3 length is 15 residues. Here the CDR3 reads CASRARTSGIGEQYF. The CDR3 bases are TGTGCCAGCAGGGCTCGGACTAGCGGGATCGGCGAGCAGTACTTC.

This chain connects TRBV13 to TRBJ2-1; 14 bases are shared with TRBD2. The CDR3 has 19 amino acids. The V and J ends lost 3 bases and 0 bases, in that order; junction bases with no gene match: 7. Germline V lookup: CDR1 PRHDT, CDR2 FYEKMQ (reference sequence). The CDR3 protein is CASSFQTSGRGISYNEQFF. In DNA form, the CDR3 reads TGTGCCAGCAGCTTCCAGACTAGCGGGAGGGGTATCTCCTACAATGAGCAGTTCTTC. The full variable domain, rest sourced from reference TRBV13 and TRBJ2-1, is AAGVIQSPRHLIKEKRETATLKCYPIPRHDTVYWYQQGPGQDPQFLISFYEKMQSDKGSIPDRFSAQQFSDYHSELNMSSLELGDSALYFCASSFQTSGRGISYNEQFFGPGTRLTVL.

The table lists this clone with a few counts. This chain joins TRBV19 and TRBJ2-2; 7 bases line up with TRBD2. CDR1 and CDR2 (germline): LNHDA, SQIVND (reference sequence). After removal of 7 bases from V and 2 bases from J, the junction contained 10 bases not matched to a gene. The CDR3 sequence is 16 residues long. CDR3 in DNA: TGTGCCAGTAACCCAAGCGGGAAGGGCAACACCGGGGAGCTGTTTTTT. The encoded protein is CASNPSGKGNTGELFF.

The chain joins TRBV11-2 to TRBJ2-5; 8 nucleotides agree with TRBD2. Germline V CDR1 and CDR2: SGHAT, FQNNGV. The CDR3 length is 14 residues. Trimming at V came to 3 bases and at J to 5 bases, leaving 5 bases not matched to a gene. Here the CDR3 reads CASSLGLGDETQYF. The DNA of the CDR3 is TGTGCCAGCAGCTTGGGACTAGGGGATGAGACCCAGTACTTC.

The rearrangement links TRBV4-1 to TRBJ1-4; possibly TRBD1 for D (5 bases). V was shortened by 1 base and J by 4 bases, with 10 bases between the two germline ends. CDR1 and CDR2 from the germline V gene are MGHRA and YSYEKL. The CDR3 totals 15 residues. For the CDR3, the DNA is TGCGCCAGCAGCCAAGCGGGACTGAGTAATGAAAAACTGTTTTTT. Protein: CASSQAGLSNEKLFF.

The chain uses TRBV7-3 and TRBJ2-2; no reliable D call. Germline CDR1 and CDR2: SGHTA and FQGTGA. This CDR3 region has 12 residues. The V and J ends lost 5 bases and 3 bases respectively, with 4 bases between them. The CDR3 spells CASSPDTGELFF. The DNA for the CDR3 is TGTGCCAGCAGCCCGGACACCGGGGAGCTGTTTTTT.

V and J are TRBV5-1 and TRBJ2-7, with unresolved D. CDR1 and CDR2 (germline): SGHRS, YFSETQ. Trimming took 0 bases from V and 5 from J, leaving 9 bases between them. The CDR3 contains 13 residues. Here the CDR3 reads CASSLDSNDEQYF. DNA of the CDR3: TGCGCCAGCAGCTTGGACAGTAACGACGAGCAGTACTTC.

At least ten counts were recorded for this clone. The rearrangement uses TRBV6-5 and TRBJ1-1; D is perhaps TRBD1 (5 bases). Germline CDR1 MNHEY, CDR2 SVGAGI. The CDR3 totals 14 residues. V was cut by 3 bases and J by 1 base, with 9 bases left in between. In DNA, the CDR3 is TGTGCCAGCAGTTATACTGGGGCGAACACTGAAGCTTTCTTT. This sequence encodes CASSYTGANTEAFF.

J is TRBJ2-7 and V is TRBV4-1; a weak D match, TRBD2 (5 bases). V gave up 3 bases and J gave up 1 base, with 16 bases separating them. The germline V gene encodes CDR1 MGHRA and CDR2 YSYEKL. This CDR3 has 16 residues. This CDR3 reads CASSQKGVGLSYEQYF. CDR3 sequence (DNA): TGCGCCAGCAGCCAGAAGGGTGTCGGACTTTCCTACGAGCAGTACTTC.

CDR3: CASRGAHLNTEAFF. The CDR3 bases are TGTGCCAGCAGGGGGGCTCATTTGAACACTGAAGCTTTCTTT. V is TRBV5-4 and J is TRBJ1-1; TRBD1 is a possible D gene (6 bases). Germline CDR1 is SGHNT and CDR2 is YYREEE (reference sequence). The CDR3 is made up of 14 amino acids. Trimming took 5 bases from V and 0 from J, leaving 11 bases between them.

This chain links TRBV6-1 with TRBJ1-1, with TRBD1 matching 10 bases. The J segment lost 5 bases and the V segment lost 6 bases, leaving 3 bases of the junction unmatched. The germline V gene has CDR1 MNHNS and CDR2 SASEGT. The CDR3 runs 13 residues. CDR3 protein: CASRTGGWTEAFF. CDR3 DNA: TGTGCCAGCAGGACAGGGGGCTGGACTGAAGCTTTCTTT.

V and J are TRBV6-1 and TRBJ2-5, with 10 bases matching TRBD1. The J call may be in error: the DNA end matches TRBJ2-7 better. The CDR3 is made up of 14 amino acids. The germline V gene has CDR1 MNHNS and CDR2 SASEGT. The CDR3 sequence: CASKGQGIAYEQYF. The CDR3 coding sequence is TGTGCCAGCAAGGGACAGGGGATAGCCTACGAGCAGTACTTC.

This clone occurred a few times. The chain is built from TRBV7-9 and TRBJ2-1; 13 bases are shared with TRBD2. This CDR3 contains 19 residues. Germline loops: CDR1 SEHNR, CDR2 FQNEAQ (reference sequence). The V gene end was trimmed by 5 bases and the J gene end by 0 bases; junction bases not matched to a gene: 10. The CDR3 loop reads CASSPLFRLAGGSYNEQFF. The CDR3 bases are TGTGCCAGCAGCCCCCTGTTCCGACTAGCGGGAGGCTCCTACAATGAGCAGTTCTTC. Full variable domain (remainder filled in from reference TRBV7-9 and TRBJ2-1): DTGVSQNPRHKITKRGQNVTFRCDPISEHNRLYWYRQTLGQGPEFLTYFQNEAQLEKSRLLSDRFSAERPKGSFSTLEIQRTEQGDSAMYLCASSPLFRLAGGSYNEQFFGPGTRLTVL.

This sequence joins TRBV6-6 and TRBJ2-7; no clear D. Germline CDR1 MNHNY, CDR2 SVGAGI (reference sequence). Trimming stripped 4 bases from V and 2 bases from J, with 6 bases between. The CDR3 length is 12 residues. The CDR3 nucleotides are TGTGCCAGCAGTTTAACAGCCTACGAGCAGTACTTC. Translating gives CASSLTAYEQYF.

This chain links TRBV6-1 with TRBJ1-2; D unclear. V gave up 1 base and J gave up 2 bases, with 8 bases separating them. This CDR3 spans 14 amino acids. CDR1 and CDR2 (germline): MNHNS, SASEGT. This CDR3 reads CASSEVLLNYGYTF. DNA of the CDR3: TGTGCCAGCAGTGAAGTTCTACTGAACTATGGCTACACCTTC.

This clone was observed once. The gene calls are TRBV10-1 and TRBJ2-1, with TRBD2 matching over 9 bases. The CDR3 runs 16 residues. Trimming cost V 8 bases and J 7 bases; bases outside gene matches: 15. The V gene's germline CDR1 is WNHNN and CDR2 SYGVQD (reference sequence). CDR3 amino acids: CASSLAGLPPQNEQFF. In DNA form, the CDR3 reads TGCGCCAGCTCCCTAGCGGGACTTCCCCCCCAAAATGAGCAGTTCTTC.

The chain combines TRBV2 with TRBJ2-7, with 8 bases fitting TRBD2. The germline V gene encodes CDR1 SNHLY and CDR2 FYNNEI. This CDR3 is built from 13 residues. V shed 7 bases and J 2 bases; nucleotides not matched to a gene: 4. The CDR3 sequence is CASNMGLAYEQYF. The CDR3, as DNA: TGTGCCAGCAACATGGGACTAGCCTACGAGCAGTACTTC.